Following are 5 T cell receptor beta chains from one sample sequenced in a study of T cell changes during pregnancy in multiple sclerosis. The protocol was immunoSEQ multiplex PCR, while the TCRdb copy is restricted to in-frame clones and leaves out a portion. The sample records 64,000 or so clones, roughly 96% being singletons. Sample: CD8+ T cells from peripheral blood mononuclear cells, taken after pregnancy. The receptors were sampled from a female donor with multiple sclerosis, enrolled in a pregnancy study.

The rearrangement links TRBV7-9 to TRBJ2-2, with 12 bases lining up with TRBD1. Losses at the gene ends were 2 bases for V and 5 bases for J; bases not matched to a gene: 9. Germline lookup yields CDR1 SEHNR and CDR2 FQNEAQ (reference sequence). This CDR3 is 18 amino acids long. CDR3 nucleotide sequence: TGTGCCAGCAGCTTAAAGCCGGGACAGGGGGCTGGGACCGGGGAGCTGTTTTTT. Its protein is CASSLKPGQGAGTGELFF.

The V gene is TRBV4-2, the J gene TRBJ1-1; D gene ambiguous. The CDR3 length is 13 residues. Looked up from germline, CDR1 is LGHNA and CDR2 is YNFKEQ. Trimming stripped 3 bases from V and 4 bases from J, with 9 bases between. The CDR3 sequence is CASSQAEGTEAFF. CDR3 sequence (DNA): TGTGCCAGCAGCCAGGCGGAGGGCACTGAAGCTTTCTTT.

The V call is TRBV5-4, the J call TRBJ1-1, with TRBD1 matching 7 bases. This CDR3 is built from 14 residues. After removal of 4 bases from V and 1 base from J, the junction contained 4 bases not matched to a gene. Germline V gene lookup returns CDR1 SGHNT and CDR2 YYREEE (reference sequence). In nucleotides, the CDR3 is TGTGCCAGCAGCACCGGACAGGCGAACACTGAAGCTTTCTTT. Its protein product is CASSTGQANTEAFF.

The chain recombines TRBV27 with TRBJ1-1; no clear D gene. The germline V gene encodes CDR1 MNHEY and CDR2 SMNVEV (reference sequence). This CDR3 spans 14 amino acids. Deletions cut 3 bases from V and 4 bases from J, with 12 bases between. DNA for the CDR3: TGTGCCAGCAGTTTTGGGCAATTGGGCACTGAAGCTTTCTTT. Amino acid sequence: CASSFGQLGTEAFF.

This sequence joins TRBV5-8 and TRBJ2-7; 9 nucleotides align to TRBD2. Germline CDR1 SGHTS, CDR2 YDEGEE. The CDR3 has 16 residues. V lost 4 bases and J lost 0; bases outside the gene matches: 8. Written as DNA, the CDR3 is TGTGCCAGCAGCCTACGGACTAGCGTAAGCTCCTACGAGCAGTACTTC. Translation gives CASSLRTSVSSYEQYF.